This TCR beta chain was recorded in a study of response to subunit inactivated influenza vaccine. Whole-study results and caveats: T cells newly recruited by each seasonal influenza vaccination are few, the authors suggested.

CDR1 is KGHSH, CDR2 LQKENI, per germline. The CDR3 is 14 amino acids. V gave up 3 bases and J gave up 8 bases, with 16 bases separating them. This clonotype has ten or more counts. The antigen remains unidentified. TCRdb reprocessed the RT-PCR reads with MiXCR, giving one entry per CDR3 protein. The sample has 300,000 to 350,000 distinct CDR3 sequences; just over 20% are singletons. This specimen was PBMCs from blood, taken approximately 20 months after vaccination. This clonotype was obtained from a man between 50 and 69 years old who received an inactivated influenza vaccine. The chain links TRBV18 to TRBJ1-2, with TRBD1 as a possible D gene (5 bases). CDR3 residues: CASSPLRGLEGYTF. As DNA, the CDR3 is TGTGCCAGCTCACCCCTGCGGGGGTTAGAGGGCTACACCTTC.